This TCR beta chain was identified during a study of T cell repertoires in cytomegalovirus infection. Study-wide context: Used in the study were CMV epitopes, some recently identified and HLA-C-restricted, others well-studied and HLA-B-restricted. Indicated by public TCR beta signatures were CMV infection and matching HLA type.

Per germline, CDR1 SGHDN and CDR2 FVKESK. This CDR3 has 16 amino acids. The ends lost 5 bases at V and 5 bases at J; junction bases unmatched: 12. In the case of this clonotype: What it recognizes is unknown.

TCRdb used MiXCR to reprocess the reads, holding one entry per CDR3 protein. This table has more than 300,000 distinct CDR3 sequences, about 35% appearing once. The sample in question was cultured PBMCs, obtained from culture after CMV antigen stimulation. The origin of this receptor is a human donor in good health (CMV status not recorded). Some clones in this sample may be carry-over from other donors' samples. The J gene is TRBJ2-5, the V gene TRBV14, with 9 bases aligning to TRBD2. The CDR3 DNA follows: TGTGCCAGCAGCAACGTGGCGGGAGGGCCTCGGGAGACCCAGTACTTC. Amino acids: CASSNVAGGPRETQYF.